What follows are 27 T cell receptor beta chains derived from one specimen sequenced in a study of T cell repertoires in cytomegalovirus infection. TCRdb recomputed calls from the reads with MiXCR, one row per CDR3 protein. The sample carries hundreds of thousands of distinct CDR3 sequences, more than 8% recorded once. The sample comprised PBMCs. The receptors derive from a human donor in good health (CMV status not recorded). Some clones in this sample may be carry-over from other donors' samples.

A few counts support this clonotype. The chain couples TRBV28 to TRBJ1-3; D may be TRBD1 (6 bases). Trimming stripped 7 bases from V and 8 bases from J, with 21 bases between. The CDR3 contains 15 residues. Germline-derived CDR1 and CDR2 are MDHEN and SYDVKM. The CDR3 bases are TGTGCCAGCACTCCAGGCTCCCAGGGACACCACACCATATATTTT. Its translation is CASTPGSQGHHTIYF.

This clonotype was detected a few times. Mismatch with germline at one junction end may stem from a read error. The chain recombines TRBV10-3 with TRBJ2-5; D possibly matches TRBD1 or TRBD2 (5 bases each). There are 13 residues in the CDR3. CDR1 is ENHRY, CDR2 SYGVKD, per germline. The CDR3 coding sequence is TGTGTCATCAGTTCCGGGACGGTGGAGACCCAGTACTTC. Translated: CVISSGTVETQYF.

This clonotype was seen a single time. This chain joins TRBV7-2 and TRBJ2-5, with D tentatively TRBD2 (7 bases). The CDR3 extends over 15 amino acids. Trimming pared 4 bases from V and 5 bases from J, leaving 17 bases between. Germline CDR1 SGHTA, CDR2 FQGNSA. CDR3 in DNA: TGTGCCAGCAGCTCCGACGGGGGGCGCGAGGAGACCCAGTACTTC. Amino acid sequence: CASSSDGGREETQYF.

Comments on this clonotype: A junction boundary mismatches the germline segment, possibly from a read error. This chain joins TRBV2 and TRBJ2-1; 13 bases align to TRBD2. The CDR3 totals 14 residues. Per germline, CDR1 SNHLY and CDR2 FYNNEI. The CDR3 DNA reads as TGTGCCGGCAGTGAATGGACTAGCGGGGGTGAGCAGTTCTTC. This codes for CAGSEWTSGGEQFF. The full variable domain, in which reference TRBV2 and TRBJ2-1 provide the parts outside the CDR3, is EPEVTQTPSHQVTQMGQEVILRCVPISNHLYFYWYRQILGQKVEFLVSFYNNEISEKSEIFDDQFSVERPDGSNFTLKIRSTKLEDSAMYFCAGSEWTSGGEQFFGPGTRLTVL.

The rearrangement links TRBV10-3 to TRBJ1-6; the match to TRBD1 covers 8 bases. Germline V gene sequence: CDR1 ENHRY, CDR2 SYGVKD. The CDR3 totals 15 residues. Trimming removed 3 bases from V and 5 bases from J; junction bases left unmatched: 3. In DNA form, the CDR3 reads TGTGCCATCAGTGAAACAGGGGGGGATAATTCACCCCTCCACTTT. Its protein is CAISETGGDNSPLHF.

This clonotype was seen a handful of times. The chain has TRBV28 and TRBJ1-3; 9 bases match TRBD1. The CDR3 is 15 amino acids. The V segment lost 7 bases and the J segment 3 bases; nucleotides outside the gene matches: 7. Looked up from germline, CDR1 is MDHEN and CDR2 is SYDVKM. The CDR3 loop reads CASNSGQGGGNTIYF. The CDR3 DNA follows: TGTGCCAGCAACTCGGGACAGGGCGGTGGAAACACCATATATTTT.

In this sample, this clonotype turned up a few times. This chain links TRBV29-1 with TRBJ1-2; no definite D call. Trimming pared 2 bases from V and 8 bases from J, leaving 9 bases between. Germline lookup yields CDR1 SQVTM and CDR2 ANQGSEA. This CDR3 region has 11 residues. The CDR3, as DNA: TGCAGCGTTGAATTAGGGTGGGGCTACACCTTC. It is translated as CSVELGWGYTF.

This clonotype has just a few counts. The chain couples TRBV6-2 or TRBV6-3 to TRBJ1-5; D unresolved. Trimming stripped 2 bases from V and 3 bases from J, with 8 bases between. Germline values: CDR1 MNHEY, CDR2 SVGEGT. The CDR3 is 14 amino acids. For the CDR3, the DNA is TGTGCCAGCAGTTACGCAAGTAACAATCAGCCCCAGCATTTT. Protein: CASSYASNNQPQHF.

This clonotype was recorded at least ten times. The gene calls are TRBV30 and TRBJ2-1, with 13 bases lining up with TRBD2. After removal of 7 bases from V and 3 bases from J, the junction contained 9 bases not matched to a gene. Germline V gene data show CDR1 as GTSNPN and CDR2 as SVGIG (reference sequence). This CDR3 has 16 amino acids. In DNA form, the CDR3 reads TGTGCCTTTGGACTAGCGGGGGTAGGAAGCTACAATGAGCAGTTCTTC. Translating it yields CAFGLAGVGSYNEQFF.

In its sample, this clonotype was seen a few times. The chain links TRBV24-1 to TRBJ1-1; a possible D gene is TRBD1 (5 bases). The V and J ends lost 6 bases and 6 bases respectively, with 7 bases between them. The germline V gene encodes CDR1 KGHDR and CDR2 SFDVKD. This CDR3 has 11 residues. CDR3 nucleotides: TGTGCCACCAGTCAGGGTTCTGAAGCTTTCTTT. Translating gives CATSQGSEAFF.

The V gene is TRBV6-2 or TRBV6-3, the J gene TRBJ1-1; TRBD1 agrees at 11 bases. The junction had 8 bases not matched to a gene; V was cut back by 6 bases and J by 5 bases. This CDR3 comprises 15 residues. Germline CDR1 is MNHEY and CDR2 is SVGEGT. Here the CDR3 reads CASSRQDRGRTEAFF. The CDR3 coding sequence is TGTGCCAGCAGCCGCCAGGACAGGGGGCGAACTGAAGCTTTCTTT.

The gene calls are TRBV20-1 and TRBJ1-1; 8 positions agree with TRBD1. Germline-derived CDR1 and CDR2 are DFQATT and SNEGSKA (reference sequence). This CDR3 region has 15 residues. After removal of 8 bases from V and 3 bases from J, the junction contained 14 bases not matched to a gene. The CDR3 loop is CSPTRGQGAYTEAFF. In DNA form, the CDR3 reads TGCAGTCCCACCCGAGGTCAGGGGGCCTACACTGAAGCTTTCTTT.

The chain employs TRBV6-8 and TRBJ2-7, with D maybe TRBD1 (7 bases). V was shortened by 4 bases and J by 2 bases, with 15 bases between the two germline ends. CDR1 MNHGY and CDR2 SAAAGT come from the germline V gene. The length of the CDR3 is 15 residues. CDR3: CASSFGAGGTYEQYF. Here the CDR3 DNA reads TGTGCCAGCAGTTTCGGGGCAGGGGGGACCTACGAGCAGTACTTC.

The rearrangement joins TRBV28 to TRBJ2-1, with 10 positions matching TRBD2. CDR1 is MDHEN and CDR2 is SYDVKM in the germline V gene. CDR3 length: 15 amino acids. Trimming removed 3 bases from V and 9 bases from J; junction bases left unmatched: 8. The CDR3 nucleotides are TGTGCCAGCAGTTTGTGGCTAGCGGGAGTCACTGAGCAGTTCTTC. Its protein product is CASSLWLAGVTEQFF.

The V and J genes are TRBV15 and TRBJ2-6, with 11 bases aligning to TRBD2. Unmatched junction bases numbered 12, after V lost 7 bases and J lost 4 bases. The CDR3 runs to 18 residues. The germline gives CDR1 LNHNV, CDR2 YYDKDF (reference sequence). The DNA of the CDR3 is TGTGCCACCAAGGGAGCTAGCGGGGGGCGGTGGGGGGCCAACGTCCTGACTTTC. Its translation is CATKGASGGRWGANVLTF.

There are many counts of this clonotype. The rearrangement joins TRBV12-3 or TRBV12-4 to TRBJ1-2, with 7 bases aligning to TRBD1. Losses at the gene ends were 3 bases for V and 8 bases for J; bases not matched to a gene: 9. The CDR3 runs 14 residues. The CDR3 here is CASSFIRGSQGYTF. CDR3 nucleotide sequence: TGTGCCAGCAGTTTTATCAGGGGGTCGCAAGGCTACACCTTC.

This clonotype was detected a few times. The CDR3 nucleotides read TGTGCCAGCAGCCCCTCGGGGCAGGCCAAAAACATTCAGTACTTC. Its protein product is CASSPSGQAKNIQYF. The rearrangement uses TRBV7-9 and TRBJ2-4; D may correspond to TRBD1 or TRBD2 (5 bases each). The V end was cut by 5 bases, the J end by 1 base, with 12 bases between. The CDR3 totals 15 residues. CDR1 and CDR2 (germline): SEHNR, FQNEAQ (reference sequence). The full variable domain, rest sourced from reference TRBV7-9 and TRBJ2-4, is DTGVSQNPRHKITKRGQNVTFRCDPISEHNRLYWYRQTLGQGPEFLTYFQNEAQLEKSRLLSDRFSAERPKGSFSTLEIQRTEQGDSAMYLCASSPSGQAKNIQYFGAGTRLSVL.

This sequence joins TRBV28 and TRBJ1-2, with D hard to call. The CDR3 is 13 amino acids. Germline assignment: CDR1 MDHEN and CDR2 SYDVKM. Deletions cut 7 bases from V and 8 bases from J, with 17 bases between. The CDR3 region is CASNLLTLGGYTF. Here the CDR3 DNA reads TGTGCCAGCAACCTACTGACCCTGGGCGGCTACACCTTC.

At least ten counts were recorded for this clonotype. This chain uses TRBV7-2 with TRBJ1-6, with no clear D. The CDR3 is made up of 16 amino acids. CDR1 is SGHTA and CDR2 is FQGNSA in the germline V gene. Deletions cut 5 bases from V and 5 bases from J, with 16 bases between. The DNA for the CDR3 is TGTGCCAGCAGCCTGGACTCCCGCAGGCATAATTCACCCCTCCACTTT. Translating it yields CASSLDSRRHNSPLHF. The variable domain in full, completed from reference TRBV7-2 and TRBJ1-6, reads GAGVSQSPSNKVTEKGKDVELRCDPISGHTALYWYRQSLGQGLEFLIYFQGNSAPDKSGLPSDRFSAERTGGSVSTLTIQRTQQEDSAVYLCASSLDSRRHNSPLHFGNGTRLTVT.

This clonotype showed up just a few times. The chain has TRBV7-2 and TRBJ2-1; D not resolved. CDR1 and CDR2 (germline): SGHTA, FQGNSA. V was shortened by 1 base and J by 12 bases, with 16 bases between the two germline ends. The CDR3 has 14 residues. DNA for the CDR3: TGTGCCAGCAGCTTAGGAGGAGCAGAAAGGGTGCAGTTCTTC. Encoded protein: CASSLGGAERVQFF.

The sample holds many counts of this clonotype. This rearrangement joins TRBV6-2 or TRBV6-3 to TRBJ2-7; D ambiguous. Trimming cost V 6 bases and J 4 bases, with 13 bases left between them. CDR1 is MNHEY, CDR2 SVGEGT, per germline. This CDR3 spans 13 amino acids. The CDR3 region is CASSRRIPYEQYF. The DNA for the CDR3 is TGTGCCAGCAGCCGACGGATTCCTTACGAGCAGTACTTC.

This clonotype appeared many times. J is TRBJ1-1 and V is TRBV6-1; D uncertain. V was cut by 4 bases and J by 2 bases, with 17 bases left in between. Germline assignment: CDR1 MNHNS and CDR2 SASEGT. The CDR3 runs to 16 residues. The CDR3 bases are TGTGCCAGCAGTGTCTCCTGGAGTAGTCAAAACACTGAAGCTTTCTTT. Its protein product is CASSVSWSSQNTEAFF.

This chain links TRBV4-1 with TRBJ2-3; a weak D match, TRBD1 (5 bases). V lost 0 bases and J 6 bases, leaving 19 bases between the germline ends. In germline, CDR1 is MGHRA, CDR2 YSYEKL. This CDR3 spans 17 amino acids. CDR3 loop: CASSQDWGRKAADTQYF. CDR3 sequence (DNA): TGCGCCAGCAGCCAAGATTGGGGCAGGAAGGCGGCGGATACGCAGTATTTT.

V is TRBV14 and J is TRBJ1-2; D may be TRBD1 (5 bases). V was trimmed by 4 bases and J by 4 bases, leaving 13 bases between them. The CDR3 sequence is 14 residues long. The V gene's germline CDR1 is SGHDN and CDR2 FVKESK. CDR3 DNA: TGTGCCAGCAGCCCGACGACAGCTGTCTATGGCTACACCTTC. Protein sequence: CASSPTTAVYGYTF.

This clonotype showed up just a few times. The chain recombines TRBV7-2 with TRBJ1-5, with TRBD1 matching 9 bases. Trimming removed 1 base from V and 1 base from J; junction bases left unmatched: 11. CDR1 SGHTA and CDR2 FQGNSA come from the germline V gene. The CDR3 is 19 amino acids. CDR3 loop: CASSLEQGALWESNQPQHF. The CDR3 nucleotides are TGTGCCAGCAGCTTAGAACAGGGGGCTCTGTGGGAGAGCAATCAGCCCCAGCATTTT.

This clonotype was observed a few times. The chain is built from TRBV15 and TRBJ1-1; possibly TRBD1 for D (5 bases). The CDR3 length is 13 residues. Trimming shortened V by 1 base and J by 4 bases, and 7 bases separated the two germline ends. Germline CDR1 and CDR2: LNHNV and YYDKDF (reference sequence). For the CDR3, the DNA is TGTGCCACCAGCAGAGGAGGGGTCACTGAAGCTTTCTTT. This gives the protein CATSRGGVTEAFF.

This clonotype showed up just a few times. The J gene is TRBJ2-1, the V gene TRBV7-2, with D maybe TRBD1 (6 bases). The CDR3 runs to 15 residues. V lost 5 bases, J lost 10 bases, and 21 bases lay in between. The germline gives CDR1 SGHTA, CDR2 FQGNSA. The DNA of the CDR3 is TGTGCCAGCAGCCTCAACAGGGTCGGGCAGGGAGAGCAGTTCTTC. It specifies CASSLNRVGQGEQFF. The full variable domain, completed using reference TRBV7-2 and TRBJ2-1, is GAGVSQSPSNKVTEKGKDVELRCDPISGHTALYWYRQSLGQGLEFLIYFQGNSAPDKSGLPSDRFSAERTGGSVSTLTIQRTQQEDSAVYLCASSLNRVGQGEQFFGPGTRLTVL.